The present entry profiles one TCR beta chain with its context. Germline CDR1 and CDR2: MNHGY and SAAAGT. The CDR3 covers 16 residues. V shed 7 bases and J shed 0 bases, with 16 bases lying between them. This sample is drawn from a study of OX40 agonist ivuxolimab in advanced cancers. Study as a whole: Patients enrolled in dose escalation were diagnosed with hepatocellular carcinoma, melanoma, renal cell or head and neck cancer.

Assay used: immunoSEQ multiplex PCR; TCRdb lists only in-frame clones, some missing. The table lists approximately 730 clones, around 77% of them singletons. V is TRBV6-8 and J is TRBJ1-5, with a weak D call TRBD1 (5 bases). The material was obtained in a trial of the OX40 agonist ivuxolimab. This sequence was found in an adult with an advanced solid tumor such as melanoma, head and neck, liver or kidney cancer. CDR3 in DNA: TGTGCCAGCACCGAGTCGCGGGGGTTTAGCAATCAGCCCCAGCATTTT. This encodes CASTESRGFSNQPQHF.